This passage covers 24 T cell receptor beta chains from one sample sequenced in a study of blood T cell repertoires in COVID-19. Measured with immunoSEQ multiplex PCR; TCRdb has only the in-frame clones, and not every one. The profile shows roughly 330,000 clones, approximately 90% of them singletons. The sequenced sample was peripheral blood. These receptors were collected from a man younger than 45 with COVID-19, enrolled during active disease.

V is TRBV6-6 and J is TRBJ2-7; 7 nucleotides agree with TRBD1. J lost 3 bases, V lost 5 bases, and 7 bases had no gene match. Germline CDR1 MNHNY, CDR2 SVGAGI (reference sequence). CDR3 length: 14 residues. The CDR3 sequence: CASSAYRDSYEQYF. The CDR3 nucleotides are TGTGCCAGCAGTGCCTACCGGGACAGCTACGAGCAGTACTTC.

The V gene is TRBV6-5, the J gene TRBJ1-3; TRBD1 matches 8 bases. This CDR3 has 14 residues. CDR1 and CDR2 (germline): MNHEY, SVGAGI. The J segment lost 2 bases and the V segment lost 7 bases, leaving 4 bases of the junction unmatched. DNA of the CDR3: TGTGCCAGCACAGGGGGCGACACTGGAAACACCATATATTTT. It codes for CASTGGDTGNTIYF.

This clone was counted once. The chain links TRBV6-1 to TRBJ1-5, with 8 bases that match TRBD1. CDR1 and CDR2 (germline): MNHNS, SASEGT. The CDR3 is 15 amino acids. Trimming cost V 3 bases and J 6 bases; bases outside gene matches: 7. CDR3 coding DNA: TGTGCCAGCAGTGAGCAGGGGGCGCGTAGTCAGCCCCAGCATTTT. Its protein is CASSEQGARSQPQHF.

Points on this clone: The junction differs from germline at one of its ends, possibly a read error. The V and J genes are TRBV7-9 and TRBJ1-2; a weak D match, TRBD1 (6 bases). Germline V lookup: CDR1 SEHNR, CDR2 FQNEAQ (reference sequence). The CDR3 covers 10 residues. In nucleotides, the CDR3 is TGTGCCAGCAGCTTTAGGGACACAAGCTTC. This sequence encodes CASSFRDTSF.

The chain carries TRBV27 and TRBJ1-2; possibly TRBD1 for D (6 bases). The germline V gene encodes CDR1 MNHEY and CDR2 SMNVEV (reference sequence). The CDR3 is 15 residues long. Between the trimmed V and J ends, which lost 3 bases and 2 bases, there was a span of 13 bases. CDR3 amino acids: CASSFGQTGNYGYTF. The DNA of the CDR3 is TGTGCCAGCAGTTTCGGGCAAACAGGGAACTATGGCTACACCTTC.

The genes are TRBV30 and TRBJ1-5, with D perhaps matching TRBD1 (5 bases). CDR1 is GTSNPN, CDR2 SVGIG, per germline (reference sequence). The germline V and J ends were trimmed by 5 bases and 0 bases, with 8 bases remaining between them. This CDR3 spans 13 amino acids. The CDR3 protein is CAWAGVSNQPQHF. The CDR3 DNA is TGTGCCTGGGCGGGGGTTAGCAATCAGCCCCAGCATTTT.

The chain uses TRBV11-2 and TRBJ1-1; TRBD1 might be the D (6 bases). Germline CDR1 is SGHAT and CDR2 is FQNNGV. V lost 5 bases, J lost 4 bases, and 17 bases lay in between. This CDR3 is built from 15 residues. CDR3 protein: CASSPLQGFSTEAFF. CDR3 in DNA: TGTGCCAGCAGCCCGTTACAGGGTTTTAGCACTGAAGCTTTCTTT.

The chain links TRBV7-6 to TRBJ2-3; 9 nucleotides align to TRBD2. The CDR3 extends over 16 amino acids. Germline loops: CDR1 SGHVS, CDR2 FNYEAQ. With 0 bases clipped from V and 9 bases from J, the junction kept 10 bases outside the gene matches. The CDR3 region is CASSLAGSGGTQTQYF. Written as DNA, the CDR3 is TGTGCCAGCAGCTTAGCGGGTAGCGGGGGAACTCAGACGCAGTATTTT.

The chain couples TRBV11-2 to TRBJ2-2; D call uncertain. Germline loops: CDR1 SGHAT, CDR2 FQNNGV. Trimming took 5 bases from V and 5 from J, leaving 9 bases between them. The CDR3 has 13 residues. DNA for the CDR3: TGTGCCAGCAGCCCCCAGGTAACCGGGGAGCTGTTTTTT. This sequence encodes CASSPQVTGELFF.

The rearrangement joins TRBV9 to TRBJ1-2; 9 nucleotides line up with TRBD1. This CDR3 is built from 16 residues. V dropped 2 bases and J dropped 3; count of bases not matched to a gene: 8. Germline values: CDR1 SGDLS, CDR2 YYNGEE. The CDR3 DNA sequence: TGTGCCAGCAGCGTCACCCCGGGACAGGGAGACTATGGCTACACCTTC. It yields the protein CASSVTPGQGDYGYTF.

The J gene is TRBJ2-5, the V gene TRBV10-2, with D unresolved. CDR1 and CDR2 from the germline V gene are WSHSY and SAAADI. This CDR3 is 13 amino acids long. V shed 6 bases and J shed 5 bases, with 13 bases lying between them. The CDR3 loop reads CASRDGSVETQYF. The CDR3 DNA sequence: TGCGCCAGCAGAGATGGTTCAGTGGAGACCCAGTACTTC.

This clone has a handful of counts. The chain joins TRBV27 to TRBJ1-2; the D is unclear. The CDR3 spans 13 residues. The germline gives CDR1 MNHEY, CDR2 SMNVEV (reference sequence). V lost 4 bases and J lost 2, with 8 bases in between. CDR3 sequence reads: CASSSPGNYGYTF. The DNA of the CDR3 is TGTGCCAGCAGTTCTCCCGGGAACTATGGCTACACCTTC.

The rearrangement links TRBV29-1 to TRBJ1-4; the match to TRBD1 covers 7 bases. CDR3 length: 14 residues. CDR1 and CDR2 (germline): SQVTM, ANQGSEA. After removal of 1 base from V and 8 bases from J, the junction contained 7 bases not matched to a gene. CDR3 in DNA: TGCAGCGTTGAAGTAGGAAGGGGGCGGGAAAAACTGTTTTTT. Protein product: CSVEVGRGREKLFF.

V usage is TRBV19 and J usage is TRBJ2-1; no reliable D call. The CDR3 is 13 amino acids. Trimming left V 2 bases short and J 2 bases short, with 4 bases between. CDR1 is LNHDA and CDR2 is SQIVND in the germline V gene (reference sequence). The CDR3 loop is CASSIQAYNEQFF. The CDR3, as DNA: TGTGCCAGTAGTATACAGGCCTACAATGAGCAGTTCTTC.

CDR3 nucleotides: TGTGCGGCGGGACAGGACAATCAGCCCCAGCATTTT. Its protein product is CAAGQDNQPQHF. This chain joins TRBV19 and TRBJ1-5; 8 bases agree with TRBD1. The V gene's germline CDR1 is LNHDA and CDR2 SQIVND (reference sequence). This CDR3 comprises 12 residues.

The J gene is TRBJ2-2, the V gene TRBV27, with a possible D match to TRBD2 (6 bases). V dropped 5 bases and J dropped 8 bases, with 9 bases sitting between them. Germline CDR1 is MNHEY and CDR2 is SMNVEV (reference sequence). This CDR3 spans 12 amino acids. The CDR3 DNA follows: TGTGCCAGCAGTGCCCGGGGGGGGGAGCTGTTTTTT. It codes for CASSARGGELFF.

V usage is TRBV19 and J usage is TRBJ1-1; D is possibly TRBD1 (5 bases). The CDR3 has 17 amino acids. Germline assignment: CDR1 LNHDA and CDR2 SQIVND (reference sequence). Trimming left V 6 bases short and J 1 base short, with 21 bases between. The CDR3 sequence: CASRKGLERGGNTEAFF. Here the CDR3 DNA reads TGTGCCAGTAGGAAGGGGCTCGAGAGGGGAGGGAACACTGAAGCTTTCTTT.

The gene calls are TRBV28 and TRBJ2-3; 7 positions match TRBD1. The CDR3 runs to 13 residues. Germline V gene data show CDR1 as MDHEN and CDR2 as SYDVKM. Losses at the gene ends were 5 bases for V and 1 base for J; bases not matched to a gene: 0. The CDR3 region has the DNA TGTGCCAGCAGTACAGGGGGCACAGATACGCAGTATTTT. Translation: CASSTGGTDTQYF.

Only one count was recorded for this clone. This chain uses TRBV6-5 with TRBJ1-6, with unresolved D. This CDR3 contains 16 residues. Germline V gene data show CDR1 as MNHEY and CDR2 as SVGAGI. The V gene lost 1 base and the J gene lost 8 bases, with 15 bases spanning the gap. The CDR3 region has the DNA TGTGCCAGCAGTTACTTCCAGGAATTGATGTATTCACCCCTCCACTTT. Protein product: CASSYFQELMYSPLHF.

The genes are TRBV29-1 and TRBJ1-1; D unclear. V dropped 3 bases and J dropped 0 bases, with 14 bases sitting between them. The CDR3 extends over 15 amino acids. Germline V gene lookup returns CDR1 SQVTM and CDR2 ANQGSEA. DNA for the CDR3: TGCAGCGTTGATTTGATGGCAGGCATGAACACTGAAGCTTTCTTT. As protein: CSVDLMAGMNTEAFF.

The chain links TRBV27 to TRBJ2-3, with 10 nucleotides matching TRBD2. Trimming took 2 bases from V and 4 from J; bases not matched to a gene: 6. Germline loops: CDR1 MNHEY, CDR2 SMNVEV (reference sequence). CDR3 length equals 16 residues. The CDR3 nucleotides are TGTGCCAGCAGTTTACAAGCGGGAGGGTTGGCAGATACGCAGTATTTT. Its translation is CASSLQAGGLADTQYF.

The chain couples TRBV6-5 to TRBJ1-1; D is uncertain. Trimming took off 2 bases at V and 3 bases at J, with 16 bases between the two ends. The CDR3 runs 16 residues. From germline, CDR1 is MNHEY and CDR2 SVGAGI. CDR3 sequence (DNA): TGTGCCAGCAGTTACGGCACGGTGAGGAGTGACACTGAAGCTTTCTTT. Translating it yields CASSYGTVRSDTEAFF.

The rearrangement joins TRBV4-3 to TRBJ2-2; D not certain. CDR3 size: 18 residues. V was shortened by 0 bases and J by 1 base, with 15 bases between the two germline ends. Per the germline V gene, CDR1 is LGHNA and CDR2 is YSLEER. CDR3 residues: CASSQDIQALRNTGELFF. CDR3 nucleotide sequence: TGCGCCAGCAGCCAAGATATTCAGGCCCTCCGGAACACCGGGGAGCTGTTTTTT.

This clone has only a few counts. The DNA of the CDR3 is TGTGCCAGCAGCTACAGGGGAGTGGGTTCACCCCTCCACTTT. Its translation is CASSYRGVGSPLHF. The rearrangement links TRBV27 to TRBJ1-6; 7 bases agree with TRBD1. Germline V CDR1 and CDR2: MNHEY, SMNVEV (reference sequence). The CDR3 is 14 amino acids. Trimming removed 6 bases from V and 9 bases from J; junction bases left unmatched: 8.